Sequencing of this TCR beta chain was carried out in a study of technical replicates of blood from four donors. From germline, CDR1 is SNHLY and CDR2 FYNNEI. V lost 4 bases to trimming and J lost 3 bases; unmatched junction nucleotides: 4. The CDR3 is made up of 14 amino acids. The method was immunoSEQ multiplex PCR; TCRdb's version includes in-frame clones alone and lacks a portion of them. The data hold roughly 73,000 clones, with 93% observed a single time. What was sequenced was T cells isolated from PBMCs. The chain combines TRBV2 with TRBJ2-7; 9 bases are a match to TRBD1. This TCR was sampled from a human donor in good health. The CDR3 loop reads CASSGGTGHYEQYF. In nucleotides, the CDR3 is TGTGCCAGCAGTGGCGGGACAGGGCACTACGAGCAGTACTTC.